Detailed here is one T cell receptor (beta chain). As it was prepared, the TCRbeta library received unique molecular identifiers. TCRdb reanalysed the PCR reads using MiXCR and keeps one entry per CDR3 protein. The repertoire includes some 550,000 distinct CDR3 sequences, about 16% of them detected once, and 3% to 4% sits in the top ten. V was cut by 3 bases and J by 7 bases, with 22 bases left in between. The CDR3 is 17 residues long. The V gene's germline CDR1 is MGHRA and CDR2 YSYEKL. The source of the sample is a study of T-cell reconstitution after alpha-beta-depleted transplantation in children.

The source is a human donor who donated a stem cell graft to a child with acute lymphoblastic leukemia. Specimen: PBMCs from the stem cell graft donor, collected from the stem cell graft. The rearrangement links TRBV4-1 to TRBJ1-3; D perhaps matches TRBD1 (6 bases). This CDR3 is CASSQLLSRGKGNTIYF. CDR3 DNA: TGCGCCAGCAGCCAGCTCCTATCCAGGGGAAAGGGTAACACCATATATTTT.